What follows are 22 T cell receptor beta chains derived from one specimen sequenced in a study of blood T cells in healthy people across ages. Then a second PCR, running about 6 to 11 cycles, was carried out with a sample-barcoded 5' primer and a J-beta primer mix. In TCRdb, the 5' RACE reads were re-called with MiXCR into one record per CDR3 protein. Here the sample spans 600,000 or so distinct CDR3 sequences, under 25% being singletons. Sequencing used blood. All receptors come from a man aged 70-80 years in good health.

This clonotype was observed a handful of times. CDR3 in amino acids: CASSYRGTSTQETQYF. In nucleotides, the CDR3 is TGCGCCAGCAGCTACAGGGGGACTAGCACCCAAGAGACCCAGTACTTC. The chain is built from TRBV5-1 and TRBJ2-5; perhaps TRBD2 as D (9 bases). This CDR3 is 16 amino acids long. Trimming cost V 3 bases and J 1 base, with 16 bases left between them. Germline lookup yields CDR1 SGHRS and CDR2 YFSETQ.

The chain joins TRBV7-9 to TRBJ1-1; D is undetermined. The CDR3 contains 15 residues. The V gene's germline CDR1 is SEHNR and CDR2 FQNEAQ (reference sequence). The germline V and J ends were trimmed by 5 bases and 3 bases, with 16 bases remaining between them. The DNA for the CDR3 is TGTGCCAGCAGCCCGGCCTCCGGGCGAGACACTGAAGCTTTCTTT. Amino acid sequence: CASSPASGRDTEAFF.

In the case of this clonotype: It may be a read error: a sequence one base away is much more abundant. The V and J genes are TRBV3-1 and TRBJ2-1, with 9 bases identical to TRBD1. The CDR3 length is 16 residues. V lost 2 bases and J lost 3; bases outside the gene matches: 5. Germline CDR1 LGHDT, CDR2 YNNKEL (reference sequence). The CDR3 nucleotides are TGTGCCAGCAGCCAAAGACAGGGGGAACGCTACAATGAGCAGTTCTTC. Translated: CASSQRQGERYNEQFF.

The sample holds many counts of this clonotype. The genes are TRBV13 and TRBJ2-2; 8 nucleotides agree with TRBD2. V shed 5 bases and J 6 bases; nucleotides not matched to a gene: 2. In germline, CDR1 is PRHDT, CDR2 FYEKMQ (reference sequence). This CDR3 has 13 residues. The CDR3 here is CASSAGLAGELFF. The CDR3 nucleotides read TGTGCCAGCAGCGCGGGACTAGCCGGGGAGCTGTTTTTT.

The CDR3 nucleotides are TGCGCCAGCAGCGCCTCCAGGGGGCCTGGAAACACCATATATTTT. It is translated as CASSASRGPGNTIYF. The rearrangement links TRBV5-1 to TRBJ1-3, with TRBD1 matching over 8 bases. CDR1 SGHRS and CDR2 YFSETQ come from the germline V gene. The CDR3 has 15 residues. V trimming: 4 bases; J trimming: 2 bases; junction bases outside the gene matches: 5.

This chain connects TRBV28 to TRBJ2-1; D is perhaps TRBD1 or TRBD2 (5 bases each). V shed 3 bases and J shed 10 bases, with 7 bases lying between them. The CDR3 has 11 residues. Germline V gene lookup returns CDR1 MDHEN and CDR2 SYDVKM. The CDR3 protein is CASSFGTEQFF. For the CDR3, the DNA is TGTGCCAGCAGTTTCGGGACGGAGCAGTTCTTC.

The rearrangement uses TRBV20-1 and TRBJ2-7; 9 bases map to TRBD2. The trim removed 2 bases at V and 3 bases at J, leaving 5 bases unmatched. The CDR3 contains 14 residues. The germline CDR1 and CDR2 sequences are DFQATT and SNEGSKA (reference sequence). The CDR3 reads CSARNSGSLYEQYF. CDR3 DNA: TGCAGTGCTAGAAATAGCGGGAGTCTCTACGAGCAGTACTTC.

This clonotype came up many times. This chain connects TRBV20-1 to TRBJ1-2; 7 bases align to TRBD1. The CDR3 extends over 15 amino acids. The J segment lost 0 bases and the V segment lost 0 bases, leaving 4 bases of the junction unmatched. Germline-derived CDR1 and CDR2 are DFQATT and SNEGSKA (reference sequence). CDR3 sequence (DNA): TGCAGTGCTAGAGATAGGGACAGAACTAACTATGGCTACACCTTC. Translated: CSARDRDRTNYGYTF.

A few counts support this clonotype. The chain recombines TRBV6-1 with TRBJ2-1; 10 nucleotides align to TRBD1. Germline V gene data show CDR1 as MNHNS and CDR2 as SASEGT. With V trimmed by 6 bases and J by 5 bases, 7 bases remained unmatched. The CDR3 has 15 amino acids. The CDR3 nucleotides are TGTGCCAGCAGAGGGGACAGGGGACTCGACAATGAGCAGTTCTTC. Protein: CASRGDRGLDNEQFF.

A few counts support this clonotype. The chain uses TRBV20-1 and TRBJ2-6; 7 nucleotides line up with TRBD1. The ends lost 3 bases at V and 0 bases at J; junction bases unmatched: 5. The CDR3 runs to 16 residues. Germline lookup yields CDR1 DFQATT and CDR2 SNEGSKA (reference sequence). The CDR3 DNA follows: TGCAGTGCTAGTCCAGGGGGATTCTCTGGGGCCAACGTCCTGACTTTC. Amino acid sequence: CSASPGGFSGANVLTF.

This clonotype was picked up a small number of times. The rearrangement uses TRBV7-6 and TRBJ2-7; D is ambiguous. The DNA end favors TRBJ2-1, so the J call may be wrong. The CDR3 has 13 amino acids. CDR1 is SGHVS, CDR2 FNYEAQ, per germline. The DNA for the CDR3 is TGTGCCAGCAGCGATGAACTGTACAATGAGCAGTTCTTC. Its protein is CASSDELYNEQFF.

V is TRBV20-1 and J is TRBJ2-2; D is unresolved. With 6 bases removed from V and 2 bases from J, the gap between germline ends came to 10 bases. CDR1 is DFQATT and CDR2 is SNEGSKA in the germline V gene (reference sequence). The CDR3 totals 13 residues. The CDR3 loop reads CSAQDGNTGELFF. In nucleotides, the CDR3 is TGCAGTGCCCAGGACGGTAACACCGGGGAGCTGTTTTTT.

CDR3 sequence reads: CASSFGRTNGETQYF. The CDR3 DNA sequence: TGTGCCAGCAGTTTCGGGAGAACGAACGGAGAGACCCAGTACTTC. This chain links TRBV12-3 or TRBV12-4 with TRBJ2-5, with D tentatively TRBD2 (6 bases). The CDR3 spans 15 residues. Trimming stripped 3 bases from V and 4 bases from J, with 15 bases between.

CDR3 protein: CASSQATGVYEQYF. In nucleotides, the CDR3 is TGCGCCAGCAGCCAGGCGACAGGGGTCTACGAGCAGTACTTC. This sequence joins TRBV5-1 and TRBJ2-7; 8 nucleotides match TRBD1. The CDR3 contains 14 residues. Trimming cost V 4 bases and J 3 bases; bases outside gene matches: 6. Germline loops: CDR1 SGHRS, CDR2 YFSETQ.

V usage is TRBV11-2 and J usage is TRBJ2-5, with D possibly called TRBD1 or TRBD2 (5 bases each). Germline V CDR1 and CDR2: SGHAT, FQNNGV. This CDR3 contains 18 residues. V lost 1 base to trimming and J lost 0 bases, with 18 bases between them. The CDR3 protein is CASSLGPAGRGYQETQYF. Written as DNA, the CDR3 is TGTGCCAGCAGCTTAGGCCCCGCAGGGCGCGGGTACCAAGAGACCCAGTACTTC.

The sample holds a few counts of this clonotype. CDR3 in DNA: TGTGCCAGCAGCCGAGCCGGGACGGCCCTCCATGAGCAGTTCTTC. Residues: CASSRAGTALHEQFF. The chain joins TRBV14 to TRBJ2-5; either TRBD1 or TRBD2 may supply D (5 bases each). The J call may be wrong; the DNA end is better matched by TRBJ2-1. Germline V CDR1 and CDR2: SGHDN, FVKESK. The CDR3 covers 15 residues.

The genes are TRBV28 and TRBJ1-4; D is ambiguous. Germline V gene lookup returns CDR1 MDHEN and CDR2 SYDVKM. The CDR3 consists of 13 residues. Trimming took 4 bases from V and 8 from J, leaving 11 bases between them. The CDR3 DNA sequence: TGTGCCAGCAGTTCCCACAATAACGAAAAACTGTTTTTT. As protein: CASSSHNNEKLFF.

This clonotype was seen many times. The V gene is TRBV6-6, the J gene TRBJ2-7; D is uncertain. The germline V gene encodes CDR1 MNHNY and CDR2 SVGAGI (reference sequence). V gave up 3 bases and J gave up 2 bases, with 11 bases separating them. The CDR3 extends over 14 amino acids. The DNA of the CDR3 is TGTGCCAGCAGTTATCCGCCCTTTACCTACGAGCAGTACTTC. Amino acid sequence: CASSYPPFTYEQYF.

Many counts were recorded for this clonotype. V gene TRBV6-5 combines with J gene TRBJ2-1; 7 bases are shared with TRBD1. The V segment lost 0 bases and the J segment 5 bases; nucleotides outside the gene matches: 7. The germline gives CDR1 MNHEY, CDR2 SVGAGI. The CDR3 spans 16 residues. The CDR3 DNA follows: TGTGCCAGCAGTTACTCCGGGACAGCGAGAAACAATGAGCAGTTCTTC. It specifies CASSYSGTARNNEQFF.

This clonotype appeared a few times. Germline is not matched at one junction end, which may reflect a read error. The chain joins TRBV10-3 to TRBJ2-5, with TRBD2 as a possible D gene (6 bases). Germline CDR1 ENHRY, CDR2 SYGVKD. The CDR3 covers 15 residues. The CDR3: CAVSDEGGYQETQYF. The CDR3 nucleotides are TGTGCCGTCAGTGATGAGGGAGGCTACCAAGAGACCCAGTACTTC.

This clonotype was observed a single time. The rearrangement links TRBV9 to TRBJ2-5; D may be TRBD2 (5 bases). The better agreement between TRBJ2-1 and the DNA end casts doubt on the J call. Germline loops: CDR1 SGDLS, CDR2 YYNGEE. This CDR3 has 16 residues. The DNA of the CDR3 is TGTGCCAGCAGCGTAGGGGATGGGCTGGGAGACAATGAGCAGTTCTTC. Translating it yields CASSVGDGLGDNEQFF.

This clonotype was detected only a few times. The chain employs TRBV6-2 or TRBV6-3 and TRBJ2-1, with TRBD2 matching 7 bases. The CDR3 contains 12 residues. CDR1 is MNHEY and CDR2 is SVGEGT in the germline V gene. Germline trimming cut 7 bases from V and 9 bases from J; bases unmatched to any gene: 6. In DNA, the CDR3 is TGTGCCAGCACCAACGGCGGGGGTGAGCAGTTCTTC. Residues: CASTNGGGEQFF.